This T cell receptor beta chain is from a study of T-cell reconstitution after alpha-beta-depleted transplantation in children (dated by TCRdb to 2016 to 2018). The study in broad terms: T-cell immune reconstitution after TCRalphabeta/CD19-depleted allogeneic hematopoietic cell transplantation in children was quantitatively tracked in the study by means of TCR repertoire profiling. Here is what the overall study found, with its caveats: Over subsequent months, a decline in hyperexpanded clone frequencies was noted, and after one year, T-cell counts and TCRbeta diversity were mostly ascribed to newly produced T cells. Apparently early alphabetaT-cell count recovery about two months after transplant reportedly relied on only several hundred rapidly expanded clones derived from non-depleted graft cells. In some patients, high TCRbeta diversity at day 60 was attributed to recipient T cells and intrathymic progenitors that had survived conditioning.

Sample treatment or condition, as interpreted from the label and publication: allogeneic hematopoietic cell transplantation with graft depleted of TCRalphabeta T cells and CD19 B cells. The children who served as transplant recipients had been given grafts of TCRalphabeta/CD19-depleted allogeneic hematopoietic cells. On this clonotype itself: The clone's antigen remains unknown. The input lacks base qualities; no much larger clone sits a single base away.

Trimmed from V: 4 bases; trimmed from J: 3 bases; junction bases lacking a gene match: 1. CDR3 length: 15 amino acids, cysteine to phenylalanine. Left in the record is the CDR3 DNA by itself, 45 bases read in frame from the first base. CDR1 and CDR2 are read off the germline V gene (reference sequence) as LGHDT and YNNKEL. The library was built by means of PCR. The sequencer was an Illumina HiSeq 2500. TCR libraries were prepared with molecular barcoding, using unique molecular identifiers to normalize TCRbeta repertoire quantification. TCRdb reworked the public reads: Q25 trimming with fastp, MiXCR clone assembly, productive beta chains retained. Duplicate CDR3 protein sequences are folded into a single record with the most common DNA and genes. Counted in this sample were approximately 980,000 distinct CDR3 sequences; around 30% of them appeared once. The leading ten clones occupy 25% to 35% of the sample.

Sequenced material: PBMCs, mostly from graft donor cells, taken 360 days after TCRalphabeta/CD19-depleted stem cell transplant. The chain joins TRBV3-1 to TRBJ2-5; the junction holds 14 bases that match TRBD2. The TCR comes from a boy in the first two years of life who had a stem cell transplant for SCID, so the T cells may come from the graft donor. The base sequence is TGTGCCAGCAGCCCGGGACTAGCGGGGGAAGAGACCCAGTACTTC. It specifies CASSPGLAGEETQYF.